What follows are 10 T cell receptor beta chains derived from one specimen sequenced in a study of shared clonotypes between healthy human individuals. Clones were sequenced by immunoSEQ multiplex PCR, and TCRdb holds only the in-frame ones, with some missing. The sample contains 1,400,000 or so clones, approximately 98.5% of which appear only once. Sequencing used naive CD4+ T cells sorted from blood. Subset noted: CD45RA+ positively selected. The receptors here all came from a man aged 25 to 45 in good health.

This clone was detected only a few times. V is TRBV2 and J is TRBJ2-7, with D perhaps TRBD1 or TRBD2 (5 bases each). Trimming stripped 0 bases from V and 6 bases from J, with 12 bases between. CDR1 and CDR2 from the germline V gene are SNHLY and FYNNEI. The CDR3 sequence is 14 residues long. The CDR3 here is CASSEAGLGGEQYF. CDR3 DNA sequence: TGTGCCAGCAGTGAAGCTGGCCTTGGGGGCGAGCAGTACTTC.

This sequence joins TRBV19 and TRBJ2-7, with 8 nucleotides matching TRBD2. Germline CDR1 is LNHDA and CDR2 is SQIVND (reference sequence). The ends lost 5 bases at V and 6 bases at J; junction bases unmatched: 15. The CDR3 runs 16 residues. The CDR3 coding sequence is TGTGCCAGTAGTCCCACGCCCGGGACTAGAGCCTCCGAGCAGTACTTC. This encodes CASSPTPGTRASEQYF.

The chain joins TRBV27 to TRBJ2-1, with D unclear. The CDR3 has 16 residues. V gave up 3 bases and J gave up 0 bases, with 12 bases separating them. CDR1 MNHEY and CDR2 SMNVEV come from the germline V gene (reference sequence). The chain's CDR3 is CASSFNPVSSYNEQFF. The CDR3 nucleotides read TGTGCCAGCAGTTTTAACCCGGTAAGCTCCTACAATGAGCAGTTCTTC.

The rearrangement joins TRBV19 to TRBJ2-3, with unresolved D. The CDR3 loop spans 14 amino acids. V lost 3 bases and J 10 bases, leaving 17 bases between the germline ends. CDR1 and CDR2 from the germline V gene are LNHDA and SQIVND (reference sequence). The chain's CDR3 is CASSIGPIGLAQYF. The CDR3 coding sequence is TGTGCCAGTAGTATCGGCCCTATAGGTTTGGCGCAGTATTTT.

The DNA of the CDR3 is TGTGCCAGCAGCTTAGAAATTTCTGGGTTTGAGCAGTACTTC. Translating gives CASSLEISGFEQYF. This rearrangement joins TRBV7-2 to TRBJ2-7; D is uncertain. CDR1 is SGHTA and CDR2 is FQGNSA in the germline V gene. Between the trimmed V and J ends, which lost 1 base and 7 bases, there was a span of 14 bases. This CDR3 is 14 amino acids long.

The chain couples TRBV6-5 to TRBJ2-7; 9 nucleotides line up with TRBD1. Germline CDR1 MNHEY, CDR2 SVGAGI. This CDR3 spans 15 amino acids. Losses at the gene ends were 2 bases for V and 4 bases for J; bases not matched to a gene: 6. The DNA for the CDR3 is TGTGCCAGCAGTTACAGCGGGGACAGGGATTACGAGCAGTACTTC. It is translated as CASSYSGDRDYEQYF.

The count of this clone is one. The rearrangement links TRBV5-4 to TRBJ2-7; TRBD2 agrees at 16 bases. The CDR3 extends over 19 amino acids. CDR1 SGHNT and CDR2 YYREEE come from the germline V gene (reference sequence). Trimming at V came to 1 base and at J to 0 bases, leaving 7 bases not matched to a gene. This CDR3 is CASSLSPGLAGGVSYEQYF. The CDR3 DNA is TGTGCCAGCAGCTTGAGCCCGGGACTAGCGGGAGGGGTCTCCTACGAGCAGTACTTC. The full variable domain, with the rest looked up from reference TRBV5-4 and TRBJ2-7, is ETGVTQSPTHLIKTRGQQVTLRCSSQSGHNTVSWYQQALGQGPQFIFQYYREEENGRGNFPPRFSGLQFPNYSSELNVNALELDDSALYLCASSLSPGLAGGVSYEQYFGPGTRLTVT.

The chain employs TRBV10-3 and TRBJ1-1, with D perhaps matching TRBD1 (5 bases). Germline values: CDR1 ENHRY, CDR2 SYGVKD. The CDR3 has 11 residues. V shed 2 bases and J shed 12 bases, with 10 bases lying between them. The CDR3 is CAISEGRTTFF. DNA of the CDR3: TGTGCCATCAGTGAGGGCAGGACAACTTTCTTT.

J is TRBJ2-7 and V is TRBV28; no definite D call. Germline values: CDR1 MDHEN, CDR2 SYDVKM. This CDR3 is built from 12 residues. The germline V and J ends were trimmed by 5 bases and 10 bases, with 15 bases remaining between them. CDR3 sequence: CASSTTPRSQYF. The CDR3 DNA follows: TGTGCCAGCAGTACGACCCCAAGAAGTCAGTACTTC.

The chain links TRBV30 to TRBJ1-1; 9 nucleotides agree with TRBD1. CDR1 is GTSNPN, CDR2 SVGIG, per germline (reference sequence). V lost 3 bases and J lost 5; bases outside the gene matches: 13. CDR3 length equals 16 residues. The CDR3 is CAWSRTNDRGRTEAFF. The DNA for the CDR3 is TGTGCCTGGAGCCGAACCAACGACAGGGGGAGAACTGAAGCTTTCTTT.